One and the same sample provided the 9 T cell receptor beta chains below, sequenced in a study of blood T cell repertoires in COVID-19. The data were produced by immunoSEQ multiplex PCR, yet TCRdb's version contains in-frame clones alone and is incomplete. The data hold just under 100,000 clones, with just over 85% observed a single time. Sequenced sample: peripheral blood. The receptors were sampled from a woman aged 60-70 years in a cohort sampled during active or convalescent COVID-19.

This clone was seen a handful of times. The chain combines TRBV28 with TRBJ2-4; no clear D gene. This CDR3 is 14 amino acids long. The V end lost 1 base, the J end lost 0 bases, and 4 bases lay between the germline ends. The germline CDR1 and CDR2 sequences are MDHEN and SYDVKM. The CDR3: CASSLFRAKNIQYF. DNA of the CDR3: TGTGCCAGCAGTTTATTTAGAGCCAAAAACATTCAGTACTTC.

This clone was counted only a few times. The rearrangement links TRBV7-2 to TRBJ1-5, with 8 bases lining up with TRBD1. The CDR3 totals 15 residues. With 3 bases clipped from V and 3 bases from J, the junction kept 4 bases outside the gene matches. CDR1 is SGHTA, CDR2 FQGNSA, per germline. The DNA for the CDR3 is TGTGCCAGCAGCTTTCACAGGGGGAACAATCAGCCCCAGCATTTT. Translated: CASSFHRGNNQPQHF.

The chain links TRBV2 to TRBJ2-2; a weak D match, TRBD2 (5 bases). The CDR3 is made up of 14 amino acids. Trimming removed 7 bases from V and 3 bases from J, with 12 bases in between. Per the germline V gene, CDR1 is SNHLY and CDR2 is FYNNEI. The DNA of the CDR3 is TGTGCCAGCACCCCGGGGATCGACACCGGGGAGCTGTTTTTT. Translated, it gives CASTPGIDTGELFF.

This clone is a singleton in its sample. The V and J genes are TRBV27 and TRBJ1-2; 7 bases fit TRBD1. This CDR3 region has 17 residues. After removal of 3 bases from V and 4 bases from J, the junction contained 14 bases not matched to a gene. Germline-derived CDR1 and CDR2 are MNHEY and SMNVEV (reference sequence). In DNA, the CDR3 is TGTGCCAGCAGTTTGTCGGGTTCTAGGGGGCGATCCTATGGCTACACCTTC. As protein: CASSLSGSRGRSYGYTF.

The V gene is TRBV28, the J gene TRBJ1-3; 7 bases align to TRBD1. Trimming took 4 bases from V and 4 from J; bases not matched to a gene: 4. From germline, CDR1 is MDHEN and CDR2 SYDVKM. The CDR3 spans 14 residues. For the CDR3, the DNA is TGTGCCAGCAGTTACAGGGGAGCAGGAAACACCATATATTTT. This encodes CASSYRGAGNTIYF.

V and J are TRBV25-1 and TRBJ2-3, with TRBD1 as a possible D gene (5 bases). Germline loops: CDR1 MGHDK, CDR2 SYGVNS. The CDR3 loop spans 13 amino acids. Trimming removed 6 bases at V and 0 bases at J, with 7 bases between. The CDR3 DNA sequence: TGTGCCAGCAGCAGACAGAGCACAGATACGCAGTATTTT. Its translation is CASSRQSTDTQYF.

The chain links TRBV19 to TRBJ2-3; the match to TRBD1 covers 7 bases. Germline V lookup: CDR1 LNHDA, CDR2 SQIVND (reference sequence). Trimming took 4 bases from V and 8 from J; bases not matched to a gene: 3. CDR3 length: 12 amino acids. DNA of the CDR3: TGTGCCAGTAGTACCGAGGGGGCTACGCAGTATTTT. Protein product: CASSTEGATQYF.

The rearrangement joins TRBV5-1 to TRBJ2-3; D is possibly TRBD1 (5 bases). The germline V and J ends were trimmed by 0 bases and 9 bases, with 11 bases remaining between them. Germline CDR1 and CDR2: SGHRS and YFSETQ. The CDR3 is made up of 13 amino acids. The CDR3 region is CASSLDYDRTQYF. The DNA of the CDR3 is TGCGCCAGCAGCTTGGATTATGACAGAACGCAGTATTTT.

The CDR3 region is CASRRTSGLWETQYF. For the CDR3, the DNA is TGTGCCAGCAGGCGGACTAGCGGACTCTGGGAGACCCAGTACTTC. This sequence joins TRBV27 and TRBJ2-5; TRBD2 agrees at 10 bases. Germline-derived CDR1 and CDR2 are MNHEY and SMNVEV (reference sequence). Germline trimming cut 6 bases from V and 5 bases from J; bases unmatched to any gene: 9. This CDR3 comprises 15 residues.